One sample yielded the 31 T cell receptor beta chains listed below, sequenced in a study of T cell responses to AZD1222 COVID-19 vaccine. The protocol was immunoSEQ multiplex PCR, while the TCRdb copy is restricted to in-frame clones and leaves out a portion. Among 90,000 or so clones listed, 75% to 90% were seen once. Sample: peripheral blood, taken on day 0 of AZD1222 vaccination. The receptor source for this set is an adult in good health.

The chain recombines TRBV20-1 with TRBJ1-5, with 9 nucleotides matching TRBD1. Germline lookup yields CDR1 DFQATT and CDR2 SNEGSKA (reference sequence). CDR3 length: 14 residues. Germline trimming cut 3 bases from V and 6 bases from J; bases unmatched to any gene: 6. The CDR3 region has the DNA TGCAGTGCTAGTCACGGGACAGGGCCTCAGCCCCAGCATTTT. Protein: CSASHGTGPQPQHF.

The rearrangement links TRBV7-2 to TRBJ2-2; TRBD2 might be the D (5 bases). This CDR3 is built from 16 residues. Germline V lookup: CDR1 SGHTA, CDR2 FQGNSA. V was cut by 0 bases and J by 0 bases, with 8 bases left in between. CDR3 sequence (DNA): TGTGCCAGCAGCTTAGCAGCGGCCGCGAACACCGGGGAGCTGTTTTTT. Translation: CASSLAAAANTGELFF.

This rearrangement joins TRBV4-3 to TRBJ2-7, with TRBD1 matching over 7 bases. CDR1 is LGHNA, CDR2 YSLEER, per germline. Germline trimming cut 4 bases from V and 2 bases from J; bases unmatched to any gene: 14. This CDR3 region has 17 residues. CDR3 protein: CASSPRVTGTVTYEQYF. The DNA for the CDR3 is TGCGCCAGCAGCCCCAGGGTGACCGGGACAGTCACCTACGAGCAGTACTTC.

Only one count was recorded for this clone. The J gene is TRBJ2-7, the V gene TRBV7-9; the D gene is possibly TRBD1 (6 bases). Trimming took 2 bases from V and 5 from J, leaving 19 bases between them. The CDR3 is 16 residues long. Germline V lookup: CDR1 SEHNR, CDR2 FQNEAQ (reference sequence). The CDR3 DNA reads TGTGCCAGCAGCTTACCGGACGGACAGCCTCGTAACGAGCAGTACTTC. Translated: CASSLPDGQPRNEQYF.

J is TRBJ1-2 and V is TRBV18, with TRBD1 as a possible D gene (5 bases). V gave up 2 bases and J gave up 5 bases, with 15 bases separating them. The CDR3 is made up of 15 amino acids. Germline V CDR1 and CDR2: KGHSH, LQKENI. The CDR3 DNA sequence: TGTGCCAGCTCACCAACCGTGAAGGACAATTATGGCTACACCTTC. Its translation: CASSPTVKDNYGYTF. Full variable domain (missing parts from reference TRBV18 and TRBJ1-2): NAGVMQNPRHLVRRRGQEARLRCSPMKGHSHVYWYRQLPEEGLKFMVYLQKENIIDESGMPKERFSAEFPKEGPSILRIQQVVRGDSAAYFCASSPTVKDNYGYTFGSGTRLTVV.

J is TRBJ2-7 and V is TRBV6-2 or TRBV6-3; D not resolved. V lost 6 bases to trimming and J lost 6 bases, with 15 bases between them. Germline V lookup: CDR1 MNHEY, CDR2 SVGEGT. This CDR3 is built from 13 residues. CDR3 sequence (DNA): TGTGCCAGCAGCCGCTATTCGACTCTCGAGCAGTACTTC. It codes for CASSRYSTLEQYF.

The chain combines TRBV19 with TRBJ1-1, with unresolved D. With 7 bases removed from V and 0 bases from J, the gap between germline ends came to 12 bases. Looked up from germline, CDR1 is LNHDA and CDR2 is SQIVND (reference sequence). The CDR3 length is 14 residues. In DNA, the CDR3 is TGTGCCAGTAAGCCCGGAGGGTTGAACACTGAAGCTTTCTTT. Residues: CASKPGGLNTEAFF.

The genes are TRBV30 and TRBJ2-5, with TRBD1 matching over 7 bases. Germline CDR1 and CDR2: GTSNPN and SVGIG (reference sequence). V dropped 4 bases and J dropped 2; count of bases not matched to a gene: 1. This CDR3 has 12 amino acids. The CDR3 nucleotides are TGTGCCTGGACAGGGGGACAAGAGACCCAGTACTTC. Encoded protein: CAWTGGQETQYF. The full variable domain, its missing parts supplied by reference TRBV30 and TRBJ2-5, is SQTIHQWPATLVQPVGSPLSLECTVEGTSNPNLYWYRQAAGRGLQLLFYSVGIGQISSEVPQNLSASRPQDRQFILSSKKLLLSDSGFYLCAWTGGQETQYFGPGTRLLVL.

This clone was counted once. The chain combines TRBV2 with TRBJ1-4; D remains unclear. The germline V and J ends were trimmed by 9 bases and 8 bases, with 10 bases remaining between them. Looked up from germline, CDR1 is SNHLY and CDR2 is FYNNEI. The CDR3 consists of 11 residues. The CDR3 DNA sequence: TGTGCCAGTACCTCGGAGGAAAAACTGTTTTTT. The encoded protein is CASTSEEKLFF.

The rearrangement uses TRBV9 and TRBJ2-1; D remains ambiguous. CDR3 length: 13 residues. Trimming stripped 5 bases from V and 4 bases from J, with 10 bases between. Germline lookup yields CDR1 SGDLS and CDR2 YYNGEE. CDR3 region: CASSGDLYNEQFF. The CDR3 region has the DNA TGTGCCAGCAGTGGAGACCTATACAATGAGCAGTTCTTC.

The chain uses TRBV5-1 and TRBJ2-5; D is unresolved. Trimming removed 1 base at V and 2 bases at J, with 6 bases between. CDR1 is SGHRS, CDR2 YFSETQ, per germline. The CDR3 consists of 13 residues. Written as DNA, the CDR3 is TGCGCCAGCAGCTTGAACGGGCAAGAGACCCAGTACTTC. This sequence encodes CASSLNGQETQYF.

This chain links TRBV30 with TRBJ1-2; 10 bases line up with TRBD1. The CDR3 sequence is 12 residues long. Germline CDR1 GTSNPN, CDR2 SVGIG (reference sequence). The V gene end was trimmed by 4 bases and the J gene end by 8 bases; junction bases not matched to a gene: 4. DNA of the CDR3: TGTGCCTGGACGGGACAGGGGCTGGGCTACACCTTC. Residues: CAWTGQGLGYTF.

The chain has TRBV14 and TRBJ1-3, with no clear D. The CDR3 consists of 13 residues. Between the trimmed V and J ends, which lost 7 bases and 3 bases, there was a span of 10 bases. CDR1 and CDR2 from the germline V gene are SGHDN and FVKESK. CDR3 in amino acids: CASTGLNGNTIYF. The CDR3 DNA reads as TGTGCCAGCACTGGGCTCAATGGAAACACCATATATTTT.

The chain recombines TRBV7-3 with TRBJ1-1; D is unclear. Trimming shortened V by 4 bases and J by 0 bases, and 6 bases separated the two germline ends. This CDR3 spans 13 amino acids. Germline loops: CDR1 SGHTA, CDR2 FQGTGA. The CDR3 DNA sequence: TGTGCCAGCAGCTCGAGGATGAACACTGAAGCTTTCTTT. Its protein is CASSSRMNTEAFF.

The chain links TRBV2 to TRBJ1-3, with 7 bases lining up with TRBD1. V shed 2 bases, J shed 2 bases, and the junction held 9 bases outside the gene matches. The CDR3 spans 17 residues. Germline CDR1 is SNHLY and CDR2 is FYNNEI. CDR3 protein: CASSEYPGQAAGNTIYF. In DNA, the CDR3 is TGTGCCAGCAGTGAATATCCCGGACAGGCAGCTGGAAACACCATATATTTT.

The CDR3 reads CASSFGIADYNEQFF. For the CDR3, the DNA is TGTGCCAGCAGTTTTGGTATAGCGGATTACAATGAGCAGTTCTTC. This chain connects TRBV27 to TRBJ2-1, with D possibly TRBD2 on 6 matching bases. V gave up 3 bases and J gave up 4 bases, with 13 bases separating them. Germline V CDR1 and CDR2: MNHEY, SMNVEV (reference sequence). The length of the CDR3 is 15 residues.

The J gene is TRBJ2-1, the V gene TRBV4-3; perhaps TRBD2 as D (7 bases). Germline V gene data show CDR1 as LGHNA and CDR2 as YSLEER. The CDR3 is 15 amino acids. V was shortened by 1 base and J by 8 bases, with 15 bases between the two germline ends. The CDR3 spells CASSQGGGGGDEQFF. The CDR3 DNA reads as TGCGCCAGCAGCCAAGGTGGCGGGGGCGGGGATGAGCAGTTCTTC.

The genes are TRBV4-3 and TRBJ2-7; 10 nucleotides line up with TRBD1. This CDR3 is built from 18 residues. Unmatched junction bases numbered 10, after V lost 0 bases and J lost 2 bases. Germline CDR1 is LGHNA and CDR2 is YSLEER. The CDR3 DNA is TGCGCCAGCAGCCAAGATTTTGTTTCCGGGACAGGGGCCTACGAGCAGTACTTC. Amino acid sequence: CASSQDFVSGTGAYEQYF.

This chain uses TRBV19 with TRBJ1-2; D not certain. The CDR3 is 11 residues long. Trimming removed 6 bases at V and 8 bases at J, with 10 bases between. Germline V gene data show CDR1 as LNHDA and CDR2 as SQIVND (reference sequence). CDR3 coding DNA: TGTGCCAGTAGCACGACTAGGGGCTACACCTTC. This encodes CASSTTRGYTF. Supplemented by reference TRBV19 and TRBJ1-2, the full variable domain reads DGGITQSPKYLFRKEGQNVTLSCEQNLNHDAMYWYRQDPGQGLRLIYYSQIVNDFQKGDIAEGYSVSREKKESFPLTVTSAQKNPTAFYLCASSTTRGYTFGSGTRLTVV.

V gene TRBV29-1 combines with J gene TRBJ1-2; 7 bases are shared with TRBD1. The CDR3 extends over 11 amino acids. Germline V gene sequence: CDR1 SQVTM, CDR2 ANQGSEA. Unmatched junction bases numbered 2, after V lost 6 bases and J lost 4 bases. CDR3 coding DNA: TGCAGCGTGACAGGGATCTATGGCTACACCTTC. This sequence encodes CSVTGIYGYTF.

The chain recombines TRBV19 with TRBJ2-2; no firm D call. Germline CDR1 reads LNHDA; CDR2 reads SQIVND (reference sequence). The CDR3 has 12 amino acids. V gave up 2 bases and J gave up 6 bases, with 4 bases separating them. The CDR3 DNA is TGTGCCAGTAGTATATGGCCCGGGGAGCTGTTTTTT. Translation: CASSIWPGELFF.

V gene TRBV2 combines with J gene TRBJ1-1, with 7 bases lining up with TRBD1. The ends lost 4 bases at V and 2 bases at J; junction bases unmatched: 10. The CDR3 has 16 amino acids. Germline CDR1 is SNHLY and CDR2 is FYNNEI. The DNA for the CDR3 is TGTGCCAGCAGTGGGTATGGGACAGAGAGTAACACTGAAGCTTTCTTT. Residues: CASSGYGTESNTEAFF.

The V gene is TRBV7-2, the J gene TRBJ2-1; 14 nucleotides align to TRBD2. J was trimmed by 0 bases and V by 4 bases; bases with no gene match: 8. The CDR3 spans 19 residues. Germline CDR1 and CDR2: SGHTA and FQGNSA. The CDR3, as DNA: TGTGCCAGCAGCTCCCCGGGACTAGCGGGGGCGATCTCCTACAATGAGCAGTTCTTC. Residues: CASSSPGLAGAISYNEQFF.

The rearrangement links TRBV7-9 to TRBJ2-7; TRBD1 aligns across 8 bases. The CDR3 length is 18 residues. J was trimmed by 0 bases and V by 4 bases; bases with no gene match: 14. Germline V lookup: CDR1 SEHNR, CDR2 FQNEAQ (reference sequence). This chain's CDR3 is CASSSDRGGQTSSYEQYF. CDR3 DNA: TGTGCCAGCAGCTCAGACAGGGGTGGGCAGACATCCTCCTACGAGCAGTACTTC.

This sequence joins TRBV20-1 and TRBJ1-2; TRBD1 matches 8 bases. CDR1 and CDR2 from the germline V gene are DFQATT and SNEGSKA (reference sequence). CDR3 size: 11 residues. V lost 4 bases, J lost 8 bases, and 3 bases stayed unmatched. CDR3 in DNA: TGCAGTGCTAACAGGGGGTCGGGCTACACCTTC. It specifies CSANRGSGYTF.

The J gene is TRBJ1-1, the V gene TRBV2, with D unresolved. V lost 3 bases and J 3 bases, leaving 2 bases between the germline ends. The CDR3 is made up of 11 amino acids. CDR1 and CDR2 from the germline V gene are SNHLY and FYNNEI. CDR3 in DNA: TGTGCCAGCAGTGACTACACTGAAGCTTTCTTT. Its protein is CASSDYTEAFF.

The genes are TRBV27 and TRBJ1-6; D perhaps matches TRBD1 (6 bases). The CDR3 spans 16 residues. From germline, CDR1 is MNHEY and CDR2 SMNVEV (reference sequence). V gave up 1 base and J gave up 7 bases, with 14 bases separating them. The chain's CDR3 is CASSLYGRGMNSPLHF. The DNA of the CDR3 is TGTGCCAGCAGTTTATATGGCAGGGGAATGAATTCACCCCTCCACTTT.

As DNA, the CDR3 is TGTGCCAGCAGCTTAGATGGACAGGGCATGTATGGCTACACCTTC. This encodes CASSLDGQGMYGYTF. The chain couples TRBV11-2 to TRBJ1-2, with 8 bases fitting TRBD1. V shed 0 bases, J shed 5 bases, and the junction held 5 bases outside the gene matches. The CDR3 totals 15 residues. Germline loops: CDR1 SGHAT, CDR2 FQNNGV.

The chain recombines TRBV6-5 with TRBJ2-2; TRBD1 is a possible D gene (5 bases). Germline V CDR1 and CDR2: MNHEY, SVGAGI. The CDR3 sequence is 14 residues long. With 10 bases removed from V and 3 bases from J, the gap between germline ends came to 15 bases. The CDR3 reads CATQARADTGELFF. The CDR3 coding sequence is TGTGCCACTCAGGCCAGGGCTGACACCGGGGAGCTGTTTTTT.

DNA for the CDR3: TGTGCTAGTGGTTTGGGACTCACGAACACCGGGGAGCTGTTTTTT. This translates into CASGLGLTNTGELFF. The rearrangement links TRBV12-5 to TRBJ2-2, with D unresolved. Germline V gene data show CDR1 as LGHNT and CDR2 as FRNRAP. The V and J ends lost 1 base and 0 bases respectively, with 6 bases between them. The CDR3 length is 15 residues.

This chain links TRBV19 with TRBJ1-5, with 7 bases fitting TRBD1. J was trimmed by 0 bases and V by 7 bases; bases with no gene match: 9. Germline CDR1 and CDR2: LNHDA and SQIVND (reference sequence). This CDR3 region has 16 residues. The CDR3 loop is CASTWTGEHSNQPQHF. CDR3 DNA: TGTGCCAGTACCTGGACAGGAGAGCATAGCAATCAGCCCCAGCATTTT.